Shown below are 10 T cell receptor beta chains from a single sample sequenced in a study of T cells in tuberculosis. Libraries were prepared by immunoSEQ multiplex PCR; TCRdb keeps only in-frame clonotypes and omits some of them. The data show 35,000 to 55,000 clones, with less than 95% seen just once and under 2% held by the top ten. The sample consisted of PBMCs. The receptors here all came from a donor between 5 and 29 years old with latent tuberculosis or without tuberculosis infection. Some clones in this sample may be carry-over from other donors' samples.

The rearrangement links TRBV27 to TRBJ2-1, with 8 bases identical to TRBD2. The V gene's germline CDR1 is MNHEY and CDR2 SMNVEV (reference sequence). The CDR3 runs to 18 residues. J lost 2 bases, V lost 2 bases, and 11 bases had no gene match. CDR3 loop: CASSLRASGGGPYNEQFF. The CDR3 bases are TGTGCCAGCAGTTTAAGGGCCTCGGGAGGGGGGCCCTACAATGAGCAGTTCTTC.

The chain combines TRBV7-2 with TRBJ2-7; TRBD1 aligns across 8 bases. The CDR3 is made up of 15 amino acids. V gave up 6 bases and J gave up 4 bases; unmatched junction bases: 11. From germline, CDR1 is SGHTA and CDR2 FQGNSA. CDR3 amino acids: CASSPGTGTIYEQYF. Here the CDR3 DNA reads TGTGCCAGCAGTCCCGGGACAGGCACTATATACGAGCAGTACTTC.

The chain employs TRBV5-6 and TRBJ1-2, with D perhaps matching TRBD1 (5 bases). CDR1 is SGHDT and CDR2 is YYEEEE in the germline V gene. Trimming stripped 4 bases from V and 5 bases from J, with 21 bases between. The CDR3 loop spans 16 amino acids. This CDR3 reads CASSRGRIGGIYGYTF. In nucleotides, the CDR3 is TGTGCCAGCAGCCGGGGACGGATCGGGGGAATTTATGGCTACACCTTC.

V is TRBV28 and J is TRBJ2-7; TRBD1 agrees at 9 bases. The CDR3 covers 15 residues. CDR1 and CDR2 from the germline V gene are MDHEN and SYDVKM. V lost 5 bases to trimming and J lost 2 bases; unmatched junction nucleotides: 7. Written as DNA, the CDR3 is TGTGCCAGCAGTACCGACAGGGGGAAGACCTACGAGCAGTACTTC. Its protein is CASSTDRGKTYEQYF.

The chain links TRBV7-9 to TRBJ1-1; no definite D call. The CDR3 loop spans 16 amino acids. Trimming removed 7 bases from V and 1 base from J, with 19 bases in between. Germline-derived CDR1 and CDR2 are SEHNR and FQNEAQ (reference sequence). The CDR3 DNA reads TGTGCCAGCAACGCAAATTGGACTCGGGGGAACACTGAAGCTTTCTTT. Its protein is CASNANWTRGNTEAFF.

The rearrangement joins TRBV27 to TRBJ1-3; 8 bases map to TRBD1. From germline, CDR1 is MNHEY and CDR2 SMNVEV (reference sequence). V trimming: 5 bases; J trimming: 1 base; junction bases outside the gene matches: 7. CDR3 length equals 16 residues. CDR3 nucleotides: TGTGCCAGCAGTCCACAGGGGGTTGTTTCTGGAAACACCATATATTTT. This gives the protein CASSPQGVVSGNTIYF.

The gene calls are TRBV28 and TRBJ2-7, with 9 bases lining up with TRBD1. The CDR3 runs 15 residues. Germline trimming cut 4 bases from V and 4 bases from J; bases unmatched to any gene: 8. The germline gives CDR1 MDHEN, CDR2 SYDVKM. The CDR3 reads CASSSSGQGKYEQYF. The CDR3 DNA follows: TGTGCCAGCAGTTCCTCGGGACAGGGTAAATACGAGCAGTACTTC.

This clone was detected only once. The chain joins TRBV15 to TRBJ2-2, with 10 bases fitting TRBD2. The junction had 12 bases not matched to a gene; V was cut back by 3 bases and J by 8 bases. This CDR3 is 17 amino acids long. Germline assignment: CDR1 LNHNV and CDR2 YYDKDF (reference sequence). The CDR3 protein is CATSSPLVTSGKGELFF. CDR3 in DNA: TGTGCCACCAGCAGCCCCTTGGTAACTAGCGGGAAGGGGGAGCTGTTTTTT.

The rearrangement joins TRBV19 to TRBJ1-1; 7 bases are a match to TRBD1. With 4 bases clipped from V and 0 bases from J, the junction kept 5 bases outside the gene matches. CDR1 is LNHDA and CDR2 is SQIVND in the germline V gene (reference sequence). The CDR3 length is 15 residues. CDR3 nucleotides: TGTGCCAGTAGTACCCCCGGACAGGTGAACACTGAAGCTTTCTTT. Amino acids: CASSTPGQVNTEAFF.

The chain employs TRBV19 and TRBJ2-7; 7 bases map to TRBD1. This CDR3 is built from 13 residues. V was clipped by 10 bases and J by 0 bases; unmatched bases: 6. Germline V lookup: CDR1 LNHDA, CDR2 SQIVND (reference sequence). The CDR3 nucleotides are TGTGCCACCAAGGGACAGAGCTCCTACGAGCAGTACTTC. It specifies CATKGQSSYEQYF.